A single sample gave rise to the 6 T cell receptor beta chains below, sequenced in a study of synovial regulatory T cells in juvenile arthritis. Generated by immunoSEQ multiplex PCR, the TCRdb table keeps only in-frame clones and is missing some. This listing includes 9,000 to 10,000 clones. The sample was Treg cells from blood. The subset: remaining (HLA-DR-negative) circulating blood Treg cells. The receptors shown here come from a donor younger than 30 with juvenile idiopathic arthritis.

The chain carries TRBV27 and TRBJ2-7; TCRdb designates TRBD1, a call that cannot be tested without DNA. In germline, CDR1 is MNHEY, CDR2 SMNVEV (reference sequence). The CDR3 totals 16 residues. Only the protein sequence is given. The CDR3 reads CASSAIRQQGRGEQYF.

V is TRBV27 and J is TRBJ1-1. The CDR3 sequence is 12 residues long. DNA is not on record. CDR1 is MNHEY, CDR2 SMNVEV, per germline (reference sequence). The chain's CDR3 is CAREAGSTEAFF.

The J gene is TRBJ2-1, the V gene TRBV15; TCRdb selects TRBD2, and the lack of DNA leaves this call unchecked. This CDR3 contains 13 residues. No DNA sequence was recorded. CDR1 and CDR2 (germline): LNHNV, YYDKDF (reference sequence). The CDR3 is CATSRDSRGTQFF.

CDR3: CASSWGQGISYEQYF. The chain couples TRBV5-4 to TRBJ2-7; TCRdb calls TRBD1, which cannot be checked without DNA. The CDR3 loop spans 15 amino acids. No DNA sequence was recorded. The germline CDR1 and CDR2 sequences are SGHNT and YYREEE (reference sequence). The whole variable domain, filled in from reference TRBV5-4 and TRBJ2-7, reads ETGVTQSPTHLIKTRGQQVTLRCSSQSGHNTVSWYQQALGQGPQFIFQYYREEENGRGNFPPRFSGLQFPNYSSELNVNALELDDSALYLCASSWGQGISYEQYFGPGTRLTVT.

The rearrangement links TRBV6-5 to TRBJ2-7; the D call from TCRdb, TRBD2, cannot be confirmed without DNA. Germline V lookup: CDR1 MNHEY, CDR2 SVGAGI. This CDR3 is 13 amino acids long. The coding DNA is unavailable. CDR3: CATRLLGGYEQYF.

The V gene is TRBV19, the J gene TRBJ1-5; TCRdb indicates TRBD1, and absent DNA this call remains unverified. The CDR3 loop spans 16 amino acids. DNA for this receptor is not on file. Per germline, CDR1 LNHDA and CDR2 SQIVND (reference sequence). The CDR3 loop reads CASSANQGKRVRPQHF.